These 12 T cell receptor beta chains originate from one sample sequenced in a study of blood T cell repertoires in COVID-19. Repertoires were generated with immunoSEQ multiplex PCR, while TCRdb's copy carries only in-frame clones and drops some. The repertoire holds about 150,000 clones, with about 86% as singletons. The source material was peripheral blood. Receptors originate from a man aged 65 to 85 with acute or convalescent COVID-19.

This clone has just a few counts. The J gene is TRBJ1-2, the V gene TRBV14, with D hard to call. This CDR3 has 13 residues. Germline V lookup: CDR1 SGHDN, CDR2 FVKESK. Trimming removed 0 bases from V and 7 bases from J, with 9 bases in between. CDR3 protein: CASSQDLGIGYTF. The CDR3 DNA sequence: TGTGCCAGCAGCCAAGATCTAGGAATTGGCTACACCTTC.

The rearrangement uses TRBV18 and TRBJ2-2; maybe TRBD1 (5 bases). V lost 4 bases to trimming and J lost 3 bases, with 15 bases between them. The CDR3 contains 16 residues. Germline CDR1 and CDR2: KGHSH and LQKENI. The CDR3 DNA reads as TGTGCCAGCTCACGGGCCAACGCACAGGACACCGGGGAGCTGTTTTTT. It encodes CASSRANAQDTGELFF.

This sequence joins TRBV6-2 or TRBV6-3 and TRBJ2-7, with TRBD1 matching over 7 bases. The CDR3 covers 16 residues. Germline-derived CDR1 and CDR2 are MNHEY and SVGEGT. V lost 5 bases and J lost 2; bases outside the gene matches: 12. This CDR3 reads CASSKYPGQSAYEQYF. The CDR3 region has the DNA TGTGCCAGCAGTAAATACCCGGGACAGTCCGCCTACGAGCAGTACTTC.

This clone was found many times. This chain connects TRBV5-4 to TRBJ1-4; 7 bases are a match to TRBD1. CDR3 length: 15 residues. Germline CDR1 reads SGHNT; CDR2 reads YYREEE (reference sequence). V lost 2 bases and J lost 8; bases outside the gene matches: 9. The CDR3 DNA is TGTGCCAGCAGCTTAAGGAACAGGGGCGAAGAAAAACTGTTTTTT. It yields the protein CASSLRNRGEEKLFF.

Note on this clone: At one end, the junction sequence differs from germline, possibly due to a read error. The V call is TRBV7-7, the J call TRBJ2-1; 11 nucleotides line up with TRBD1. CDR3 size: 15 residues. The germline CDR1 and CDR2 sequences are SSHAT and FNYEAQ (reference sequence). The DNA for the CDR3 is TGTGCTAGCAGCTTAGGACAGGGGGCGCAGAGTGAGCAGTTCTTC. Protein sequence: CASSLGQGAQSEQFF. Together with reference TRBV7-7 and TRBJ2-1, the CDR3 gives the full variable domain: GAGVSQSPRYKVTKRGQDVTLRCDPISSHATLYWYQQALGQGPEFLTYFNYEAQPDKSGLPSDRFSAERPEGSISTLTIQRTEQRDSAMYRCASSLGQGAQSEQFFGPGTRLTVL.

This chain's CDR3 is CASSLTPGTYEQYF. CDR3 nucleotides: TGTGCCAGCAGTTTAACCCCAGGGACCTACGAGCAGTACTTC. The V call is TRBV28, the J call TRBJ2-7, with a weak D call TRBD1 (5 bases). The germline V gene has CDR1 MDHEN and CDR2 SYDVKM. V shed 2 bases and J shed 2 bases, with 10 bases lying between them. The CDR3 is made up of 14 amino acids.

The chain uses TRBV19 and TRBJ1-1, with D possibly being TRBD1 (6 bases). From germline, CDR1 is LNHDA and CDR2 SQIVND (reference sequence). V shed 2 bases and J shed 6 bases, with 10 bases lying between them. The CDR3 loop spans 13 amino acids. CDR3 region: CASSIQTGSEAFF. The DNA for the CDR3 is TGTGCCAGTAGTATACAGACAGGTTCTGAAGCTTTCTTT.

The V call is TRBV10-3, the J call TRBJ2-1, with 8 bases that match TRBD1. The trim removed 0 bases at V and 9 bases at J, leaving 7 bases unmatched. There are 15 residues in the CDR3. In germline, CDR1 is ENHRY, CDR2 SYGVKD. Here the CDR3 DNA reads TGTGCCATCAGTGAGTCGACAGGGGCAAGGGGTGAGCAGTTCTTC. Residues: CAISESTGARGEQFF.

This chain uses TRBV5-4 with TRBJ2-1; TRBD2 matches at 13 bases. V lost 1 base, J lost 8 bases, and 3 bases stayed unmatched. Germline CDR1 SGHNT, CDR2 YYREEE (reference sequence). The CDR3 contains 15 residues. The CDR3 coding sequence is TGTGCCAGCAGCTTGCGACTAGCGGGAGGCTATGAGCAGTTCTTC. Translated: CASSLRLAGGYEQFF.

V gene TRBV15 combines with J gene TRBJ2-5; 10 bases fit TRBD2. The CDR3 contains 15 residues. The V gene end was trimmed by 5 bases and the J gene end by 2 bases; junction bases not matched to a gene: 5. CDR1 LNHNV and CDR2 YYDKDF come from the germline V gene (reference sequence). The CDR3 nucleotides read TGTGCCACCAGCTACGGGACTAGCGCTCAAGAGACCCAGTACTTC. Residues: CATSYGTSAQETQYF. Variable domain in full (rest from reference TRBV15 and TRBJ2-5): DAMVIQNPRYQVTQFGKPVTLSCSQTLNHNVMYWYQQKSSQAPKLLFHYYDKDFNNEADTPDNFQSRRPNTSFCFLDIRSPGLGDTAMYLCATSYGTSAQETQYFGPGTRLLVL.

The chain recombines TRBV5-1 with TRBJ2-7, with 7 bases that match TRBD2. V gave up 0 bases and J gave up 0 bases; unmatched junction bases: 3. This CDR3 is 15 amino acids long. The germline gives CDR1 SGHRS, CDR2 YFSETQ. CDR3 DNA sequence: TGCGCCAGCAGCTTGGGAGCGGGACTCTCCTACGAGCAGTACTTC. Translating it yields CASSLGAGLSYEQYF.

On this clone itself: Other DNA sequences from this sample encode an identical CDR3 as well. The chain couples TRBV27 to TRBJ2-1, with 8 bases aligning to TRBD1. Germline assignment: CDR1 MNHEY and CDR2 SMNVEV (reference sequence). V lost 3 bases to trimming and J lost 2 bases; unmatched junction nucleotides: 3. The CDR3 runs to 15 residues. CDR3 DNA: TGTGCCAGCAGTTTTGGGACAGGAACCTACAATGAGCAGTTCTTC. Its translation: CASSFGTGTYNEQFF.